One sample yielded the 24 T cell receptor beta chains listed below, sequenced in a study of blood T cell repertoires in COVID-19. The assay was immunoSEQ multiplex PCR, and TCRdb's table has in-frame clones only and misses some. This sample has approximately 300,000 clones, with 85% to 90% found just once. Sample: peripheral blood. These TCRs come from a man aged 35-49 years with acute or convalescent COVID-19.

The CDR3 DNA follows: TGTGCCAGCAGTAATAAGGGACTCGGCGCCGGGGAGCTGTTTTTT. Amino acid sequence: CASSNKGLGAGELFF. This chain links TRBV2 with TRBJ2-2, with a tentative D call TRBD2 (6 bases). This CDR3 has 15 amino acids. The germline V gene encodes CDR1 SNHLY and CDR2 FYNNEI. Trimming left V 5 bases short and J 6 bases short, with 16 bases between.

CDR3 DNA sequence: TGTGCCAGCCGGACCGGGACACACTCCTACGAGCAGTACTTC. Translation: CASRTGTHSYEQYF. The chain carries TRBV7-2 and TRBJ2-7; D possibly corresponds to TRBD1 (6 bases). Germline V gene sequence: CDR1 SGHTA, CDR2 FQGNSA. The CDR3 runs 14 residues. V was pared by 8 bases and J by 0 bases, with 14 bases between.

V gene TRBV14 combines with J gene TRBJ2-7; a weak D match, TRBD2 (6 bases). The V end was cut by 5 bases, the J end by 3 bases, with 23 bases between. The CDR3 is 17 residues long. The V gene's germline CDR1 is SGHDN and CDR2 FVKESK. CDR3 DNA: TGTGCCAGCAGCTCTTCAAGGCGGGGTGGACCGAGCTACGAGCAGTACTTC. This sequence encodes CASSSSRRGGPSYEQYF.

The chain links TRBV7-9 to TRBJ2-7, with TRBD1 matching over 7 bases. Looked up from germline, CDR1 is SEHNR and CDR2 is FQNEAQ (reference sequence). V gave up 5 bases and J gave up 0 bases; unmatched junction bases: 4. This CDR3 has 14 residues. The CDR3 here is CASSEDRLSYEQYF. The DNA for the CDR3 is TGTGCCAGCAGCGAGGACAGGCTCTCCTACGAGCAGTACTTC.

The chain carries TRBV7-2 and TRBJ2-1; TRBD2 aligns across 7 bases. V lost 4 bases to trimming and J lost 4 bases; unmatched junction nucleotides: 7. This CDR3 is 15 amino acids long. Germline V CDR1 and CDR2: SGHTA, FQGNSA. The CDR3, as DNA: TGTGCCAGCAGCTCCTATAGCGGGCCTTACAATGAGCAGTTCTTC. Translating gives CASSSYSGPYNEQFF.

The chain has TRBV15 and TRBJ1-6, with a weak D call TRBD1 (6 bases). Germline assignment: CDR1 LNHNV and CDR2 YYDKDF (reference sequence). V was clipped by 0 bases and J by 10 bases, with 13 bases between them. This CDR3 has 15 amino acids. The CDR3 region is CATSREWGQGSPLHF. CDR3 in DNA: TGTGCCACCAGCAGAGAATGGGGACAAGGATCACCCCTCCACTTT.

V is TRBV19 and J is TRBJ1-1, with D possibly matching TRBD1 (6 bases). This CDR3 has 14 residues. Germline loops: CDR1 LNHDA, CDR2 SQIVND (reference sequence). Trimming left V 6 bases short and J 5 bases short, with 16 bases between. CDR3 loop: CASREGGQWTEAFF. CDR3 nucleotide sequence: TGTGCCAGTAGGGAGGGGGGGCAGTGGACTGAAGCTTTCTTT. The full variable domain, completed using reference TRBV19 and TRBJ1-1, is DGGITQSPKYLFRKEGQNVTLSCEQNLNHDAMYWYRQDPGQGLRLIYYSQIVNDFQKGDIAEGYSVSREKKESFPLTVTSAQKNPTAFYLCASREGGQWTEAFFGQGTRLTVV.

This clone came up once. This chain connects TRBV6-1 to TRBJ1-1, with a possible D match to TRBD1 (5 bases). Germline CDR1 reads MNHNS; CDR2 reads SASEGT. CDR3 size: 14 residues. Between the trimmed V and J ends, which lost 2 bases and 5 bases, there was a span of 12 bases. CDR3 residues: CASSEKLGGTEAFF. The CDR3 region has the DNA TGTGCCAGCAGTGAAAAATTGGGGGGGACTGAAGCTTTCTTT.

The chain joins TRBV19 to TRBJ1-5; TRBD1 is a possible D gene (5 bases). This CDR3 is built from 15 residues. In germline, CDR1 is LNHDA, CDR2 SQIVND (reference sequence). Trimming took off 2 bases at V and 4 bases at J, with 12 bases between the two ends. For the CDR3, the DNA is TGTGCCAGTAGTATAAGCCCTGGGGGGAATCAGCCCCAGCATTTT. It yields the protein CASSISPGGNQPQHF.

J is TRBJ1-1 and V is TRBV19; D not certain. Germline-derived CDR1 and CDR2 are LNHDA and SQIVND (reference sequence). The length of the CDR3 is 14 residues. V was clipped by 9 bases and J by 3 bases, with 17 bases between them. This CDR3 is CASLLGPGYTEAFF. In nucleotides, the CDR3 is TGTGCCAGCCTACTAGGCCCGGGTTACACTGAAGCTTTCTTT.

This chain uses TRBV15 with TRBJ1-2; D gene ambiguous. Trimming took 0 bases from V and 4 from J, leaving 3 bases between them. The CDR3 is 12 residues long. In germline, CDR1 is LNHNV, CDR2 YYDKDF (reference sequence). DNA for the CDR3: TGTGCCACCAGCAGAGATCGCTATGGCTACACCTTC. Translation gives CATSRDRYGYTF.

V is TRBV6-6 and J is TRBJ1-2; 7 bases align to TRBD1. This CDR3 spans 14 amino acids. J lost 4 bases, V lost 7 bases, and 9 bases had no gene match. Germline-derived CDR1 and CDR2 are MNHNY and SVGAGI (reference sequence). Here the CDR3 DNA reads TGTGCCAGCATCTCAGGACAGGCCATCTATGGCTACACCTTC. Translation: CASISGQAIYGYTF.

This chain links TRBV25-1 with TRBJ1-4; D may be TRBD1 (6 bases). V lost 6 bases and J lost 0, with 8 bases in between. This CDR3 region has 14 residues. Germline V CDR1 and CDR2: MGHDK, SYGVNS. CDR3 in DNA: TGTGCCAGCAGGCGGACAGCAACTAATGAAAAACTGTTTTTT. Translating it yields CASRRTATNEKLFF.

This chain uses TRBV20-1 with TRBJ1-1; 7 bases match TRBD1. The CDR3 consists of 11 residues. CDR1 DFQATT and CDR2 SNEGSKA come from the germline V gene (reference sequence). V shed 7 bases and J 6 bases; nucleotides not matched to a gene: 5. The CDR3 DNA reads TGCAGTGGCGGGACAGCCCCTGAAGCTTTCTTT. It codes for CSGGTAPEAFF.

The rearrangement uses TRBV5-5 and TRBJ1-2, with D tentatively TRBD1 (6 bases). The germline CDR1 and CDR2 sequences are SGHKS and YYEKEE (reference sequence). The CDR3 has 16 amino acids. Deletions cut 4 bases from V and 5 bases from J, with 21 bases between. The CDR3 region has the DNA TGTGCCAGCAGCCATGGTAGGTCAGGGGCAGCGTATGGCTACACCTTC. The encoded protein is CASSHGRSGAAYGYTF.

V is TRBV4-1 and J is TRBJ2-3; 12 nucleotides line up with TRBD2. This CDR3 has 15 amino acids. The V gene's germline CDR1 is MGHRA and CDR2 YSYEKL. With V trimmed by 4 bases and J by 6 bases, 5 bases remained unmatched. The CDR3 DNA reads TGCGCCAGCAGCCTGCTAGCGGGGGGGGAGGATACGCAGTATTTT. It is translated as CASSLLAGGEDTQYF.

This sequence joins TRBV2 and TRBJ1-6; no clear D. Trimming cost V 6 bases and J 0 bases, with 6 bases left between them. This CDR3 contains 14 residues. The V gene's germline CDR1 is SNHLY and CDR2 FYNNEI. The CDR3 sequence is CASSPSSYNSPLHF. The CDR3 bases are TGTGCCAGCAGCCCTAGCTCCTATAATTCACCCCTCCACTTT.

This chain joins TRBV2 and TRBJ2-3; 10 bases are a match to TRBD2. V was pared by 2 bases and J by 7 bases, with 6 bases of the junction left unmatched. The CDR3 sequence is 15 residues long. The germline CDR1 and CDR2 sequences are SNHLY and FYNNEI. The chain's CDR3 is CASSETLAGAYTQYF. As DNA, the CDR3 is TGTGCCAGCAGTGAAACCCTAGCGGGGGCCTATACGCAGTATTTT.

This sequence joins TRBV12-3 or TRBV12-4 and TRBJ2-7; 7 bases align to TRBD1. The junction had 6 bases not matched to a gene; V was cut back by 5 bases and J by 11 bases. The CDR3 has 11 amino acids. CDR3 in DNA: TGTGCCAGCAGTCTGACAGGGCCCAAGTACTTC. Protein product: CASSLTGPKYF.

With respect to this clone: The sample carries other DNA sequences with the same CDR3. The chain couples TRBV5-1 to TRBJ2-3; 7 bases agree with TRBD2. The CDR3 is 15 amino acids. Losses at the gene ends were 5 bases for V and 1 base for J; bases not matched to a gene: 7. Germline V gene data show CDR1 as SGHRS and CDR2 as YFSETQ. The CDR3 loop is CASSLGGTGTDTQYF. For the CDR3, the DNA is TGCGCCAGCAGTCTGGGGGGGACCGGCACAGATACGCAGTATTTT. Variable domain in full (rest from reference TRBV5-1 and TRBJ2-3): KAGVTQTPRYLIKTRGQQVTLSCSPISGHRSVSWYQQTPGQGLQFLFEYFSETQRNKGNFPGRFSGRQFSNSRSEMNVSTLELGDSALYLCASSLGGTGTDTQYFGPGTRLTVL.

In DNA, the CDR3 is TGCAGTGCTCGTGCCCCGGGGAATACGCAGTATTTT. This encodes CSARAPGNTQYF. The chain has TRBV20-1 and TRBJ2-3; D possibly corresponds to TRBD2 (5 bases). The CDR3 is made up of 12 amino acids. The V gene lost 5 bases and the J gene lost 7 bases, with 13 bases spanning the gap. Per germline, CDR1 DFQATT and CDR2 SNEGSKA (reference sequence).

This rearrangement joins TRBV6-1 to TRBJ2-2; TRBD1 might be the D (6 bases). Trimming took 1 base from V and 3 from J, leaving 6 bases between them. Germline V gene data show CDR1 as MNHNS and CDR2 as SASEGT. The CDR3 totals 14 residues. CDR3 DNA: TGTGCCAGCAGTGAAGGGGGGCACACCGGGGAGCTGTTTTTT. Amino acids: CASSEGGHTGELFF.

This chain uses TRBV6-5 with TRBJ2-7, with 9 bases matching TRBD1. The V gene end was trimmed by 6 bases and the J gene end by 2 bases; junction bases not matched to a gene: 5. This CDR3 has 14 residues. The germline V gene has CDR1 MNHEY and CDR2 SVGAGI. The CDR3 DNA reads as TGTGCCAGCAGAAGGGACAGGGCCACCTACGAGCAGTACTTC. It codes for CASRRDRATYEQYF.

The chain is built from TRBV19 and TRBJ2-7; TRBD1 matches 9 bases. Germline CDR1 LNHDA, CDR2 SQIVND (reference sequence). Germline trimming cut 5 bases from V and 3 bases from J; bases unmatched to any gene: 8. The CDR3 length is 15 residues. CDR3 loop: CASSPRQGEIYEQYF. DNA for the CDR3: TGTGCCAGTAGTCCCCGACAGGGGGAAATCTACGAGCAGTACTTC.